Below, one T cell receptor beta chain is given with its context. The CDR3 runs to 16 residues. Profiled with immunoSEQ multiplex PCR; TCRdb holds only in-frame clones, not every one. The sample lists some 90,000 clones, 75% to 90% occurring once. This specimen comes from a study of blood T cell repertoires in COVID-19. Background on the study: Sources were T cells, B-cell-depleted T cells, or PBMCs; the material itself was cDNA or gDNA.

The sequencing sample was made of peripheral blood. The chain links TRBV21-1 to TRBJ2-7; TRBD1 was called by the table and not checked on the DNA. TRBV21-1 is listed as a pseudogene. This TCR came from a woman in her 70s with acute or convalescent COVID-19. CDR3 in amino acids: CASNQTGLLMRGEQYF. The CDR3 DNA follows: TGTGCCAGCAACCAAACAGGGCTTCTAATGAGGGGCGAGCAGTACTTC.